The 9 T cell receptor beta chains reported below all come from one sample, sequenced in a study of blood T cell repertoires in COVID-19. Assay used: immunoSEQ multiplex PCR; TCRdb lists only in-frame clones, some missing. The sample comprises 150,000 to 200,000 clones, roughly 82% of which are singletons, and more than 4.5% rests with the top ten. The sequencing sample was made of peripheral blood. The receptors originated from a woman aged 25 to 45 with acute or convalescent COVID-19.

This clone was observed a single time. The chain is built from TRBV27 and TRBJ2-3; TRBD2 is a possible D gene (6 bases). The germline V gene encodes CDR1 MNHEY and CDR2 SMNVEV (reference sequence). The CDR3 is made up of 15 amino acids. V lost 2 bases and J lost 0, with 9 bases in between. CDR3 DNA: TGTGCCAGCAGTTTACCGGGAGCTAGCACAGATACGCAGTATTTT. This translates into CASSLPGASTDTQYF.

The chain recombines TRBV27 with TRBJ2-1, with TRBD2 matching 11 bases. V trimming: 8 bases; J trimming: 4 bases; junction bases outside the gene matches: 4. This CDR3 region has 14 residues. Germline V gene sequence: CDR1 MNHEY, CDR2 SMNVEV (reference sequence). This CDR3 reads CASLLAGGYNEQFF. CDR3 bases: TGTGCCAGCCTCCTAGCGGGAGGTTACAATGAGCAGTTCTTC.

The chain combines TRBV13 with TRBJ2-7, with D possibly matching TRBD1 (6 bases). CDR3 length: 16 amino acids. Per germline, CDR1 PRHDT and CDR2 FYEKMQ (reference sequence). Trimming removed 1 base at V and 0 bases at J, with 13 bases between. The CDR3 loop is CASSLEGVLSSYEQYF. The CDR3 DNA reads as TGTGCCAGCAGCTTAGAGGGGGTCCTGAGCTCCTACGAGCAGTACTTC.

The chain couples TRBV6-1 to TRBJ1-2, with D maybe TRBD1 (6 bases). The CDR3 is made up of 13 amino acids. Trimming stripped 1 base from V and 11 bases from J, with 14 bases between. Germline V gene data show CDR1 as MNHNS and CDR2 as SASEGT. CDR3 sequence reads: CASSEVSLDSYTF. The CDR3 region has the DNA TGTGCCAGCAGTGAAGTTTCCTTGGACAGTTACACCTTC.

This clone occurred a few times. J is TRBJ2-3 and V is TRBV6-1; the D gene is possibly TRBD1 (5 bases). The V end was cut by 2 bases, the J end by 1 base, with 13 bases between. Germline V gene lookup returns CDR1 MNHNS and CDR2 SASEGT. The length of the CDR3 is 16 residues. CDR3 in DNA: TGTGCCAGCAGTGAAAGGGCCAGGGCGGGCACAGATACGCAGTATTTT. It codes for CASSERARAGTDTQYF.

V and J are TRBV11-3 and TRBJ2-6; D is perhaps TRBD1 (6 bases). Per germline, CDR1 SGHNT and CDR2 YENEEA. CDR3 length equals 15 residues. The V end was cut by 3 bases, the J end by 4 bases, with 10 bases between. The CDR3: CASSFTGMGANVLTF. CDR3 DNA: TGTGCCAGCAGCTTTACAGGGATGGGGGCCAACGTCCTGACTTTC.

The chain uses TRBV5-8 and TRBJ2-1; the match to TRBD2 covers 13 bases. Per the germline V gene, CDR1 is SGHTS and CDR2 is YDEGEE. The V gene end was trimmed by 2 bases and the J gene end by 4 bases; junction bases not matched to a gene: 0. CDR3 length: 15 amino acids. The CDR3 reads CASSLLAGGYNEQFF. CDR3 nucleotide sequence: TGTGCCAGCAGCTTACTAGCGGGAGGGTACAATGAGCAGTTCTTC.

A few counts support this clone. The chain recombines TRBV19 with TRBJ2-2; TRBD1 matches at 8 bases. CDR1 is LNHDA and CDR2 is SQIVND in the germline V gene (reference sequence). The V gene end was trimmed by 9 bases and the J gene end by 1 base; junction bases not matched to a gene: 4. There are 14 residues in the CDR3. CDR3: CASIDRGNTGELFF. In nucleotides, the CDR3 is TGTGCCAGCATCGACAGGGGGAACACCGGGGAGCTGTTTTTT.

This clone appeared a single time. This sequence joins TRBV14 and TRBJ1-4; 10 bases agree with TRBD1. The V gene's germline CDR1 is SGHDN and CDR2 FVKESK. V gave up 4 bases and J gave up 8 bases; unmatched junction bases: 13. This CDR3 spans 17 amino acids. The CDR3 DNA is TGTGCCAGCAGCCCTTATCTCCCGACAGGGGGCTACGAAAAACTGTTTTTT. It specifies CASSPYLPTGGYEKLFF.